Shown below are 5 T cell receptor beta chains from a single sample sequenced in a study of T cells in Graves' hyperthyroidism and ophthalmopathy. RNA transcripts served as the template for amplifying TCR beta CDR3 regions. HTBI primers were employed in a first-round RT-PCR of the TCR CDR3. TCRdb re-called the multiplex PCR reads with MiXCR, one entry per CDR3 protein. The table has about 570,000 distinct CDR3 sequences, around 42% seen once. The sample taken for sequencing was peripheral blood or thyroid tissue (not recorded which). The origin of the receptors is an adult woman with Graves' disease, either hyperthyroidism or ophthalmopathy (not recorded which).

This clonotype came up many times. V usage is TRBV29-1 and J usage is TRBJ2-2; D is unclear. There are 14 residues in the CDR3. Germline-derived CDR1 and CDR2 are SQVTM and ANQGSEA. V lost 6 bases, J lost 5 bases, and 16 bases lay in between. The CDR3 nucleotides read TGCAGCGTCCACACGGGTAAAAGGACCGGGGAGCTGTTTTTT. It encodes CSVHTGKRTGELFF.

This clonotype was recorded at least ten times. The V call is TRBV19, the J call TRBJ1-5, with D possibly matching TRBD1 (6 bases). Germline V gene sequence: CDR1 LNHDA, CDR2 SQIVND (reference sequence). There are 16 residues in the CDR3. Trimming took off 7 bases at V and 7 bases at J, with 23 bases between the two ends. CDR3 protein: CASMAFLGATGQPQHF. CDR3 bases: TGTGCCAGTATGGCCTTCCTGGGGGCGACCGGGCAGCCCCAGCATTTT.

In this sample, this clonotype turned up many times. V is TRBV9 and J is TRBJ1-2, with 10 bases that match TRBD1. V gave up 4 bases and J gave up 7 bases; unmatched junction bases: 7. This CDR3 contains 14 residues. Germline lookup yields CDR1 SGDLS and CDR2 YYNGEE. CDR3 amino acids: CASSPETGGSGYTF. DNA of the CDR3: TGTGCCAGCAGCCCAGAGACAGGGGGCTCTGGCTACACCTTC.

The V and J genes are TRBV29-1 and TRBJ1-1; 10 positions match TRBD1. Germline V gene sequence: CDR1 SQVTM, CDR2 ANQGSEA. Trimming at V came to 4 bases and at J to 8 bases, leaving 7 bases not matched to a gene. The CDR3 consists of 13 residues. This chain's CDR3 is CSVGQGATREAFF. CDR3 nucleotide sequence: TGCAGCGTTGGACAGGGGGCTACCCGAGAAGCTTTCTTT. Using reference TRBV29-1 and TRBJ1-1 for the parts outside the CDR3, the full variable domain is SAVISQKPSRDICQRGTSLTIQCQVDSQVTMMFWYRQQPGQSLTLIATANQGSEATYESGFVIDKFPISRPNLTFSTLTVSNMSPEDSSIYLCSVGQGATREAFFGQGTRLTVV.

This clonotype was observed many times. The CDR3 nucleotides are TGTGCCAGCAGCTCTAAATTCGGGGAGCTGTTTTTT. This encodes CASSSKFGELFF. The chain uses TRBV7-3 and TRBJ2-2; D unresolved. V gave up 4 bases and J gave up 7 bases, with 7 bases separating them. The CDR3 is made up of 12 amino acids. Germline-derived CDR1 and CDR2 are SGHTA and FQGTGA.